This T cell receptor beta chain appears in the sequencing data of a study of a mutant IDH1 vaccine in newly diagnosed glioma. Study details: Vaccines were first given 4-6 weeks after radiotherapy alone, or with temozolomide cycles. Treated individuals were about 60% male and 37.5% female, averaging 40.4 years of age.

Comments on this clone: Antigen unknown.

This CDR3 has 15 residues. The germline V gene has CDR1 SGDLS and CDR2 YYNGEE. Germline trimming cut 0 bases from V and 5 bases from J; bases unmatched to any gene: 5. The time point here: week 11, during vaccination. All doses held 300 ug of mutant IDH1 20-mer peptide, with topical imiquimod. Donors harbored newly found WHO grade 3 or 4 IDH1-mutant, ATRX-lost astrocytomas. The data were produced by immunoSEQ multiplex PCR, yet TCRdb's version contains in-frame clones alone and is incomplete. This table holds 110,000 or so clones, roughly 90% found once. This sample comprised PBMCs, obtained from a glioma patient whose treatment included an IDH1 peptide vaccine. The clonotype was recovered from a woman in her forties or fifties with glioma. The chain joins TRBV9 to TRBJ2-1; 7 nucleotides line up with TRBD1. CDR3 bases: TGTGCCAGCAGCGTAGATGGGACAGACAACAATGAGCAGTTCTTC. It yields the protein CASSVDGTDNNEQFF.